The 5 T cell receptor beta chains reported below all come from one sample, sequenced in a study of T cell repertoires in ileal Crohn's disease. Some clones are missing from TCRdb's copy, which holds only in-frame ones; the method was immunoSEQ multiplex PCR. The sample has roughly 900 clones, roughly 84% seen once. The sample comprised ileal tissue. These receptor sequences come from an adult with Crohn's disease.

V is TRBV27 and J is TRBJ2-3, with 9 bases matching TRBD1. Germline loops: CDR1 MNHEY, CDR2 SMNVEV (reference sequence). There are 15 residues in the CDR3. J gave up 2 bases and V 5 bases, and 5 bases lay outside the gene matches. The CDR3 bases are TGTGCCAGCAGTCCCGGACAGGGGTACACAGATACGCAGTATTTT. Its translation: CASSPGQGYTDTQYF.

V and J are TRBV10-3 and TRBJ1-2; weak D call: TRBD1 (5 bases). Looked up from germline, CDR1 is ENHRY and CDR2 is SYGVKD. Trimming left V 8 bases short and J 4 bases short, with 5 bases between. This CDR3 spans 10 amino acids. CDR3: CAIGAYGYTF. The CDR3 region has the DNA TGTGCCATCGGGGCCTATGGCTACACCTTC.

The chain employs TRBV23-1 and TRBJ2-2, with a tentative D call TRBD1 (5 bases). TRBV23-1 is sorted into the ORF group, with uncertain function. V lost 3 bases, J lost 1 base, and 15 bases lay in between. The CDR3 contains 17 residues. The CDR3 nucleotides read TGCGCCAGCAGTCACCCTGACAGTTTTCTGAACACCGGGGAGCTGTTTTTT. It codes for CASSHPDSFLNTGELFF.

The chain couples TRBV5-6 to TRBJ1-1, with D maybe TRBD1 (5 bases). The length of the CDR3 is 14 residues. V shed 2 bases and J shed 1 base, with 9 bases lying between them. Per germline, CDR1 SGHDT and CDR2 YYEEEE. The CDR3: CASSLLGQNTEAFF. The CDR3 coding sequence is TGTGCCAGCAGCTTACTCGGACAGAACACTGAAGCTTTCTTT.

The rearrangement uses TRBV6-5 and TRBJ2-1; no definite D call. From germline, CDR1 is MNHEY and CDR2 SVGAGI. The ends were cut back, 0 bases at V and 7 bases at J, with 10 bases in the middle. CDR3 length: 14 residues. The CDR3 here is CASSYSMRSNEQFF. Here the CDR3 DNA reads TGTGCCAGCAGTTACTCGATGAGATCTAATGAGCAGTTCTTC.